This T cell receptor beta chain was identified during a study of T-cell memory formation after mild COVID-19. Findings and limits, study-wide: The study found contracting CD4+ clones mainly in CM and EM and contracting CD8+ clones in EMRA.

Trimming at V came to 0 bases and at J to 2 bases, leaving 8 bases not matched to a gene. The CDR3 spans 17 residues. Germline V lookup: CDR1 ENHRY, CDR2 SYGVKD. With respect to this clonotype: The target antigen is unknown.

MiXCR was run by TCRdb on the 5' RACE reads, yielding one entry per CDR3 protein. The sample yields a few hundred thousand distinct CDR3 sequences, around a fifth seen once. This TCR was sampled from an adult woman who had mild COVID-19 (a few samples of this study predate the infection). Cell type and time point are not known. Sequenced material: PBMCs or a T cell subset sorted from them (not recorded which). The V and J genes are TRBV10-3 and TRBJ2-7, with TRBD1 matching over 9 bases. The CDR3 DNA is TGTGCCATCAGTGAGTCCGGGGACAGGGAAGCACCCTACGAGCAGTACTTC. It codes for CAISESGDREAPYEQYF.